The clone carrying this T cell receptor (beta chain) showed up just once. Trimming left V 5 bases short and J 3 bases short, with 20 bases between. The length of the CDR3 is 16 residues. The germline V gene has CDR1 MGHRA and CDR2 YSYEKL. TCRdb ran MiXCR on the 5' RACE reads and lists one entry per CDR3 protein. The data hold around 1.7 million distinct CDR3 sequences, with less than 40% observed a single time. This record comes from a study of identical twins. The sample consisted of cord blood. This chain connects TRBV4-1 to TRBJ2-7; weak D call: TRBD2 (5 bases). This sequence originates from a newborn girl in good health. The CDR3, as DNA: TGCGCCAGCAGCTCGTTTCTAGCATCTCGCTTCTACGAGCAGTACTTC. Its translation: CASSSFLASRFYEQYF.